A selection of T cell receptor beta chains follows, all from one sample in a study of blood T cell repertoires in COVID-19. Sequencing used immunoSEQ multiplex PCR; TCRdb keeps in-frame clones, though not all of them. The table shows 9,500 to 15,000 clones, with around 70% occurring only once. The material sequenced was peripheral blood. Every receptor here comes from a man in his sixties with COVID-19, enrolled during active disease. Both conserved end residues are part of each CDR3. D genes are given only for firm matches. Rows may omit the clone size; those that give it use once, few, many or a size class.

clone size	V gene	J gene	D gene	CDR3 protein	CDR3 DNA
NA	TRBV9	TRBJ2-2	NA	CASSLIGGGGELFF	TGTGCCAGCAGCCTCATAGGGGGTGGTGGGGAGCTGTTTTTT
few	TRBV5-1	TRBJ1-1	NA	CASSLSQGPPEAFF	TGCGCCAGCAGCTTGTCTCAGGGGCCTCCTGAAGCTTTCTTT
NA	TRBV2	TRBJ2-1	NA	CASSEFGEYNEQFF	TGTGCCAGCAGTGAATTCGGGGAATACAATGAGCAGTTCTTC
NA	TRBV15	TRBJ2-2	NA	CATSRSTGELFF	TGTGCCACCAGCCGGAGCACCGGGGAGCTGTTTTTT
NA	TRBV12-5	TRBJ2-3	TRBD1	CASGWIGTGEGDTQYF	TGTGCTAGTGGTTGGATAGGGACAGGGGAGGGAGATACGCAGTATTTT
NA	TRBV19	TRBJ2-1	TRBD2	CASRTSGNNNEQFF	TGTGCCAGTCGGACTAGCGGGAACAACAATGAGCAGTTCTTC
NA	TRBV7-2	TRBJ2-2	NA	CASSLLVSAPGELFF	TGTGCCAGCAGCTTACTGGTTAGCGCACCCGGGGAGCTGTTTTTT
NA	TRBV18	TRBJ1-5	TRBD1	CASSPWTGSNQPQHF	TGTGCCAGCTCACCTTGGACAGGGAGCAATCAGCCCCAGCATTTT
few	TRBV29-1	TRBJ2-2	TRBD2	CSASASGGRTGELFF	TGCAGCGCCTCCGCTAGCGGGGGAAGGACCGGGGAGCTGTTTTTT
NA	TRBV9	TRBJ2-5	TRBD1	CASSVAPDRLETQYF	TGTGCCAGCAGCGTAGCCCCGGACAGGTTGGAGACCCAGTACTTC
medium-sized	TRBV2	TRBJ1-3	NA	CASNEGRTDSPSGNTIYF	TGTGCCAGCAACGAGGGACGGACGGACAGTCCCTCTGGAAACACCATATATTTT
NA	TRBV4-3	TRBJ1-2	TRBD1	CASSQTGLRPNYGYTF	TGCGCCAGCAGCCAGACAGGGTTACGGCCTAACTATGGCTACACCTTC
NA	TRBV29-1	TRBJ2-2	TRBD2	CSVVRSSGHTGELFF	TGCAGCGTTGTCAGGTCTAGCGGGCACACCGGGGAGCTGTTTTTT
once	TRBV6-2/TRBV6-3	TRBJ2-1	NA	CASSYSAREVTYNEQFF	TGTGCCAGCAGTTACTCAGCCAGGGAGGTCACCTACAATGAGCAGTTCTTC
NA	TRBV13	TRBJ1-2	TRBD1	CASSHRDRVPDDYTF	TGTGCCAGCAGCCACCGCGACAGGGTTCCTGATGACTACACCTTC
once	TRBV30	TRBJ1-5	NA	CAWSVGGDQPQHF	TGTGCCTGGAGTGTCGGGGGGGATCAGCCCCAGCATTTT
NA	TRBV23-1	TRBJ2-3	TRBD1	CASSYRGLTDTQYF	TGCGCCAGCAGTTACAGGGGGCTCACAGATACGCAGTATTTT
NA	TRBV7-2	TRBJ1-5	TRBD1	CASSATGESPQHF	TGTGCCAGCAGCGCTACAGGGGAATCGCCCCAGCATTTT
NA	TRBV29-1	TRBJ2-3	NA	CSVERTPRTDTQYF	TGCAGCGTTGAACGGACTCCCCGCACAGATACGCAGTATTTT
NA	TRBV30	TRBJ2-5	TRBD1	CAWSPGQGQETQYF	TGTGCCTGGAGTCCAGGACAGGGGCAAGAGACCCAGTACTTC
NA	TRBV6-4	TRBJ1-6	TRBD1	CASRGTGHNSPLHF	TGTGCCAGCCGCGGGACAGGGCATAATTCACCCCTCCACTTT